These T cell receptor beta chains were read from a single sample in a study of T-cell reconstitution after alpha-beta-depleted transplantation in children. TCRdb re-derived calls from the PCR reads in MiXCR, one entry per CDR3 protein. The data hold 500,000 or so distinct CDR3 sequences, with approximately 29% observed a single time. This specimen was PBMCs from the stem cell graft donor, taken from the stem cell graft. All receptors derive from a human donor who donated a stem cell graft to a child with aplastic anemia. Both conserved end residues are part of each CDR3. Fields, in order: J gene, CDR3 length, clone size, D gene, V gene, CDR3 protein, CDR3 DNA. D genes are given only for firm matches. Clone size appears in some rows only: once, few, many, or a class for an expanded clone.

TRBJ2-3 | 15 | . | TRBD1 | TRBV9 | CASSASGQVTDTQYF | TGTGCCAGCAGCGCCTCGGGACAGGTCACAGATACGCAGTATTTT
TRBJ2-2 | 16 | few | TRBD2 | TRBV29-1 | CSVESGLAGSTGELFF | TGCAGCGTTGAGTCTGGGCTAGCGGGAAGCACCGGGGAGCTGTTTTTT
TRBJ2-3 | 14 | . | . | TRBV27 | CASRRGAHTDTQYF | TGTGCCAGCAGACGGGGGGCGCACACAGATACGCAGTATTTT
TRBJ1-4 | 14 | few | . | TRBV2 | CASSHRATNEKLFF | TGTGCCAGCAGTCACAGGGCAACTAATGAAAAACTGTTTTTT
TRBJ1-5 | 14 | few | . | TRBV12-3/TRBV12-4 | CASSVQGSNQPQHF | TGTGCCAGCAGTGTACAGGGAAGCAATCAGCCCCAGCATTTT
TRBJ2-2 | 17 | . | TRBD2 | TRBV5-1 | CASSGGFAGANTGELFF | TGCGCCAGCAGCGGAGGATTCGCGGGGGCGAACACCGGGGAGCTGTTTTTT
TRBJ1-1 | 14 | once | . | TRBV2 | CASSGGRGSTEAFF | TGTGCCAGCAGTGGGGGACGGGGGAGCACTGAAGCTTTCTTT
TRBJ1-2 | 17 | . | . | TRBV28 | CASSLMVGGRLSIGYTF | TGTGCCAGCAGTTTAATGGTCGGGGGGCGCCTATCTATTGGCTACACCTTC
TRBJ1-1 | 14 | . | TRBD1 | TRBV6-1 | CASSKDRGQTEAFF | TGTGCCAGCAGCAAGGACAGGGGGCAGACTGAAGCTTTCTTT
TRBJ2-1 | 15 | . | TRBD2 | TRBV24-1 | CATSDLPSGRNEQFF | TGTGCCACCAGTGACCTCCCGAGCGGGAGGAATGAGCAGTTCTTC
TRBJ2-3 | 15 | . | TRBD2 | TRBV11-2 | CASSSREASTDTQYF | TGTGCCAGCAGCTCGCGGGAGGCTAGCACAGATACGCAGTATTTT
TRBJ2-4 | 13 | few | . | TRBV12-3/TRBV12-4 | CASSLGREDIQYF | TGTGCCAGCAGTTTAGGCAGGGAAGACATTCAGTACTTC
TRBJ1-6 | 16 | few | . | TRBV11-2 | CASSLEPQGRNSPLHF | TGTGCCAGCAGCTTAGAACCCCAAGGGCGAAATTCACCCCTCCACTTT
TRBJ1-3 | 14 | . | . | TRBV25-1 | CASRKDSEGNTIYF | TGTGCCAGCAGGAAGGACAGTGAAGGAAACACCATATATTTT
TRBJ2-7 | 13 | . | TRBD2 | TRBV29-1 | CSVATSGSYEQYF | TGCAGCGTTGCGACTAGCGGGAGTTACGAGCAGTACTTC
TRBJ1-6 | 13 | . | TRBD1 | TRBV5-1 | CASSTQGAEPLHF | TGCGCCAGCAGTACACAGGGGGCGGAACCCCTCCACTTT
TRBJ1-5 | 15 | . | TRBD1 | TRBV20-1 | CSARRRTGVNQPQHF | TGCAGTGCTAGAAGGAGGACAGGGGTGAATCAGCCCCAGCATTTT
TRBJ1-1 | 13 | . | . | TRBV12-3/TRBV12-4 | CASSGQLRTEAFF | TGTGCCAGCAGCGGACAACTGCGCACTGAAGCTTTCTTT
TRBJ1-4 | 14 | . | TRBD1 | TRBV5-1 | CASSLRQGDEKLFF | TGCGCCAGCAGCTTACGGCAGGGGGATGAAAAACTGTTTTTT
TRBJ2-4 | 14 | many | . | TRBV7-8 | CASSLRPRFDIQYF | TGTGCCAGCAGCTTAAGGCCCAGATTCGACATTCAGTACTTC
TRBJ1-5 | 15 | few | TRBD1 | TRBV13 | CASSFRQGASQPQHF | TGTGCCAGCAGCTTTAGACAGGGGGCATCTCAGCCCCAGCATTTT
TRBJ1-1 | 16 | few | TRBD1 | TRBV27 | CASSPRRQGMNTEAFF | TGTGCCAGCAGTCCCCGCCGACAGGGCATGAACACTGAAGCTTTCTTT
TRBJ2-2 | 19 | . | TRBD2 | TRBV29-1 | CSAHEGLSSGSFSTGELFF | TGCAGCGCCCATGAGGGGCTAAGTAGCGGGAGCTTTAGCACCGGGGAGCTGTTTTTT
TRBJ2-1 | 15 | . | TRBD2 | TRBV19 | CASTSGISSYNEQFF | TGTGCCAGTACTAGCGGGATTTCCTCCTACAATGAGCAGTTCTTC
TRBJ2-1 | 18 | . | TRBD2 | TRBV9 | CASSAEGTSGSSYNEQFF | TGTGCCAGCAGCGCCGAAGGGACTAGCGGGAGCTCCTACAATGAGCAGTTCTTC
TRBJ2-5 | 14 | . | . | TRBV12-3/TRBV12-4 | CASSQSRGMKTQYF | TGTGCCAGCAGCCAGTCACGGGGAATGAAGACCCAGTACTTC
TRBJ1-3 | 13 | few | . | TRBV27 | CASSEGNGNTIYF | TGTGCCAGCAGTGAGGGGAACGGAAACACCATATATTTT
TRBJ1-1 | 17 | few | . | TRBV6-6 | CASSFFLLGARLTEAFF | TGTGCCAGCAGTTTCTTCCTGCTGGGGGCCAGACTGACTGAAGCTTTCTTT
TRBJ2-1 | 14 | . | . | TRBV4-3 | CASSPSGLLNEQFF | TGCGCCAGCAGCCCGTCGGGGCTCCTCAATGAGCAGTTCTTC
TRBJ1-1 | 14 | few | . | TRBV3-1 | CASSQARGNTEAFF | TGTGCCAGCAGCCAAGCAAGAGGTAACACTGAAGCTTTCTTT
TRBJ2-1 | 13 | few | . | TRBV6-2/TRBV6-3 | CASSSLLNNEQFF | TGTGCCAGCAGTTCCCTTCTAAACAATGAGCAGTTCTTC
TRBJ2-1 | 15 | . | TRBD2 | TRBV12-3/TRBV12-4 | CASRPAAGTNNEQFF | TGTGCCAGCCGTCCGGCAGCGGGGACCAACAATGAGCAGTTCTTC
TRBJ2-4 | 16 | few | . | TRBV27 | CASSLMTALAKNIQYF | TGTGCCAGCAGTTTAATGACAGCTCTAGCCAAAAACATTCAGTACTTC
TRBJ2-7 | 15 | . | TRBD1 | TRBV3-1 | CASSQTGALSYEQYF | TGTGCCAGCAGCCAGACAGGGGCCCTCTCCTACGAGCAGTACTTC
TRBJ2-6 | 15 | . | . | TRBV15 | CATSGQASGANVLTF | TGTGCCACCAGCGGCCAGGCTTCTGGGGCCAACGTCCTGACTTTC
TRBJ1-5 | 16 | few | . | TRBV7-2 | CASSLGGALGNQPQHF | TGTGCCAGCAGCTTAGGGGGGGCACTGGGCAATCAGCCCCAGCATTTT
TRBJ2-1 | 16 | . | . | TRBV14 | CASSSLGGVPYNEQFF | TGTGCCAGCAGCTCTCTAGGGGGAGTCCCCTACAATGAGCAGTTCTTC
TRBJ1-1 | 17 | many | . | TRBV13 | CASSLGSQGPWDTEAFF | TGTGCCAGCAGCTTAGGTAGTCAGGGGCCCTGGGACACTGAAGCTTTCTTT
TRBJ2-6 | 17 | . | . | TRBV24-1 | CATSARTGPSGANVLTF | TGTGCCACCAGTGCCAGGACCGGACCCTCTGGGGCCAACGTCCTGACTTTC
TRBJ2-7 | 13 | . | . | TRBV29-1 | CSVETGATYEQYF | TGCAGCGTTGAGACAGGTGCGACCTACGAGCAGTACTTC
TRBJ2-5 | 13 | . | . | TRBV12-3/TRBV12-4 | CASSITGRETQYF | TGTGCCAGCAGCATAACAGGGAGAGAGACCCAGTACTTC